A selection of T cell receptor beta chains follows, all from one sample in a study of CD8 T cells in ankylosing spondylitis. Each CDR3 protein gets one entry after TCRdb re-called the 5' RACE reads with MiXCR. The top ten hold roughly 9.5% of the sample, which has a few hundred thousand distinct CDR3 sequences, around 10% seen once. Sequencing input: blood, either unsorted or a sorted T cell fraction (not recorded which). Receptor source: a female donor with ankylosing spondylitis or in good health (not recorded which). CDR3s include the opening cysteine and the closing phenylalanine or tryptophan. Fields, in order: D gene, J gene, V gene, clone size, CDR3 protein, CDR3 DNA. A D gene is named only where the DNA matches it firmly. Rows give clone size only sometimes, using once, few, many, or a class for an expanded clone.

D gene: NA; J gene: TRBJ2-1; V gene: TRBV12-3/TRBV12-4; clone size: many; CDR3 protein: CASRPGTSNEQFF; CDR3 DNA: TGTGCCAGCAGGCCCGGGACTTCGAATGAGCAGTTCTTC
D gene: NA; J gene: TRBJ1-6; V gene: TRBV4-2; clone size: many; CDR3 protein: CASSQDRADNSPLHF; CDR3 DNA: TGTGCCAGCAGCCAAGATAGGGCAGATAATTCACCCCTCCACTTT
D gene: NA; J gene: TRBJ2-3; V gene: TRBV28; clone size: many; CDR3 protein: CASSLTGLRDTQYF; CDR3 DNA: TGTGCCAGCAGTTTAACCGGGCTCAGAGATACGCAGTATTTT
D gene: NA; J gene: TRBJ2-2; V gene: TRBV12-3/TRBV12-4; clone size: many; CDR3 protein: CASSLTLAGELFF; CDR3 DNA: TGTGCCAGCAGTCTTACACTAGCCGGGGAGCTGTTTTTT
D gene: TRBD1; J gene: TRBJ1-1; V gene: TRBV5-1; clone size: NA; CDR3 protein: CASRVPSRGVNTEAFF; CDR3 DNA: TGCGCCAGCAGGGTCCCCTCCAGGGGGGTGAACACTGAAGCTTTCTTT
D gene: TRBD2; J gene: TRBJ2-7; V gene: TRBV20-1; clone size: NA; CDR3 protein: CSAKRSGATYEQYF; CDR3 DNA: TGCAGTGCCAAACGGAGCGGGGCGACCTACGAGCAGTACTTC
D gene: TRBD1; J gene: TRBJ1-1; V gene: TRBV9; clone size: many; CDR3 protein: CASSVQGALHTEAFF; CDR3 DNA: TGTGCCAGCAGCGTGCAGGGGGCATTGCACACTGAAGCTTTCTTT
D gene: NA; J gene: TRBJ2-1; V gene: TRBV5-5; clone size: many; CDR3 protein: CASSFSRASSSYNEQFF; CDR3 DNA: TGTGCCAGCAGCTTTTCAAGGGCCTCTAGCTCCTACAATGAGCAGTTCTTC
D gene: TRBD2; J gene: TRBJ2-1; V gene: TRBV12-3/TRBV12-4; clone size: many; CDR3 protein: CASSWLAGVYNEQFF; CDR3 DNA: TGTGCCAGCAGTTGGCTAGCGGGGGTCTACAATGAGCAGTTCTTC
D gene: NA; J gene: TRBJ1-2; V gene: TRBV5-1; clone size: many; CDR3 protein: CASSLIAGEINYGYTF; CDR3 DNA: TGCGCCAGCAGCTTGATTGCCGGAGAGATTAACTATGGCTACACCTTC
D gene: NA; J gene: TRBJ1-5; V gene: TRBV5-5; clone size: few; CDR3 protein: CASSLSTGISNQPQHF; CDR3 DNA: TGTGCCAGCAGCTTATCGACGGGAATTAGCAATCAGCCCCAGCATTTT
D gene: NA; J gene: TRBJ1-2; V gene: TRBV21-1; clone size: NA; CDR3 protein: CASSKVPESYTF; CDR3 DNA: TGTGCCAGCAGCAAAGTGCCAGAGAGCTACACCTTC
D gene: TRBD2; J gene: TRBJ2-1; V gene: TRBV5-1; clone size: many; CDR3 protein: CASSLELAVSYNEQFF; CDR3 DNA: TGCGCCAGCAGCTTAGAACTAGCGGTTTCCTACAATGAGCAGTTCTTC
D gene: NA; J gene: TRBJ2-3; V gene: TRBV9; clone size: many; CDR3 protein: CASSVALQPADTQYF; CDR3 DNA: TGTGCCAGCAGCGTAGCTCTACAGCCCGCAGATACGCAGTATTTT
D gene: TRBD1; J gene: TRBJ1-1; V gene: TRBV6-6; clone size: many; CDR3 protein: CAIRTGDNTEAFF; CDR3 DNA: TGTGCCATCAGGACAGGGGATAACACTGAAGCTTTCTTT
D gene: TRBD2; J gene: TRBJ2-7; V gene: TRBV5-1; clone size: NA; CDR3 protein: CASSLGGGGPSYEQYF; CDR3 DNA: TGCGCCAGCAGCTTGGGTGGCGGGGGGCCCTCCTACGAGCAGTACTTC
D gene: NA; J gene: TRBJ2-7; V gene: TRBV7-2; clone size: NA; CDR3 protein: CASSHSGFAYEQYF; CDR3 DNA: TGTGCCAGCAGCCACAGCGGGTTTGCCTACGAGCAGTACTTC
D gene: TRBD1; J gene: TRBJ2-3; V gene: TRBV5-1; clone size: NA; CDR3 protein: CASSLEPQGAEGTDTQYF; CDR3 DNA: TGCGCCAGCAGCTTGGAGCCTCAGGGGGCGGAGGGCACAGATACGCAGTATTTT
D gene: NA; J gene: TRBJ1-5; V gene: TRBV20-1; clone size: many; CDR3 protein: CSASGGASNQPQHF; CDR3 DNA: TGCAGTGCTAGCGGGGGAGCTAGCAATCAGCCCCAGCATTTT
D gene: NA; J gene: TRBJ2-7; V gene: TRBV20-1; clone size: many; CDR3 protein: CSATGVYEQYF; CDR3 DNA: TGCAGTGCTACAGGAGTCTACGAGCAGTACTTC
D gene: TRBD2; J gene: TRBJ2-5; V gene: TRBV20-1; clone size: many; CDR3 protein: CSFTPGTSEETQYF; CDR3 DNA: TGCAGTTTTACCCCCGGGACTAGCGAGGAGACCCAGTACTTC
D gene: NA; J gene: TRBJ2-1; V gene: TRBV2; clone size: NA; CDR3 protein: CASRGRTAVNEQFF; CDR3 DNA: TGTGCCAGCAGAGGAAGGACGGCTGTCAATGAGCAGTTCTTC
D gene: NA; J gene: TRBJ1-5; V gene: TRBV7-8; clone size: many; CDR3 protein: CASSMQPGRLNQPQHF; CDR3 DNA: TGTGCCAGCAGCATGCAACCGGGACGGCTCAATCAGCCCCAGCATTTT
D gene: NA; J gene: TRBJ2-2; V gene: TRBV20-1; clone size: many; CDR3 protein: CSARQGAGELFF; CDR3 DNA: TGCAGTGCTAGACAAGGGGCCGGGGAGCTGTTTTTT
D gene: TRBD2; J gene: TRBJ2-1; V gene: TRBV20-1; clone size: many; CDR3 protein: CSARDTGGGSANEQFF; CDR3 DNA: TGCAGTGCTAGAGATACTGGCGGGGGTAGCGCCAATGAGCAGTTCTTC
D gene: NA; J gene: TRBJ1-1; V gene: TRBV7-9; clone size: NA; CDR3 protein: CASSLAIGGEAFF; CDR3 DNA: TGTGCCAGCAGCTTAGCAATCGGAGGCGAAGCTTTCTTT
D gene: TRBD1; J gene: TRBJ1-1; V gene: TRBV20-1; clone size: many; CDR3 protein: CSARDRDRTYEAFF; CDR3 DNA: TGCAGTGCTAGAGATCGGGACAGGACTTATGAAGCTTTCTTT
D gene: TRBD1; J gene: TRBJ2-1; V gene: TRBV29-1; clone size: many; CDR3 protein: CSVDTGAKNEQFF; CDR3 DNA: TGCAGCGTTGATACAGGGGCTAAGAATGAGCAGTTCTTC
D gene: NA; J gene: TRBJ1-2; V gene: TRBV20-1; clone size: few; CDR3 protein: CSNQDRPYGYTF; CDR3 DNA: TGCAGTAATCAGGACAGACCCTATGGCTACACCTTC
D gene: TRBD1; J gene: TRBJ1-5; V gene: TRBV5-5; clone size: NA; CDR3 protein: CASSLIQGWQPQHF; CDR3 DNA: TGTGCCAGCAGCTTGATACAGGGGTGGCAGCCCCAGCATTTT
D gene: NA; J gene: TRBJ1-6; V gene: TRBV5-1; clone size: few; CDR3 protein: CASSLAGKGSPLHF; CDR3 DNA: TGCGCCAGCAGCTTGGCAGGGAAGGGTTCACCCCTCCACTTT
D gene: TRBD2; J gene: TRBJ2-1; V gene: TRBV11-2; clone size: many; CDR3 protein: CASSRSTSDNEQFF; CDR3 DNA: TGTGCCAGCAGCCGTTCGACTAGCGACAATGAGCAGTTCTTC
D gene: TRBD2; J gene: TRBJ2-3; V gene: TRBV20-1; clone size: many; CDR3 protein: CSAPRTSGRQFTDTQYF; CDR3 DNA: TGCAGTGCTCCCCGGACTAGCGGGAGACAATTCACAGATACGCAGTATTTT